This TCR beta chain was identified during a study of T cell responses to AZD1222 COVID-19 vaccine. Study results and limitations: Close to half of all spike-specific TCRs reportedly target regions of the variants that are unmutated. In a largely white British group with more females than males, clonal diversity was possibly underestimated. Repertoire sampling happened only post peak T cell response.

Concerning this clone itself: Its antigen is undetermined.

The assay was immunoSEQ multiplex PCR, and TCRdb's table has in-frame clones only and misses some. The table lists approximately 150,000 clones, roughly 92% of them singletons. The sample in question was peripheral blood, obtained 28 days after the second AZD1222 dose. The clonotype comes from an adult who received the AZD1222 COVID-19 vaccine.

CDR3 sequence: CASSLASGTGYTGELFF. The DNA for the CDR3 is TGTGCCAGCAGCCTCGCCTCCGGGACAGGGTACACCGGGGAGCTGTTTTTT. This chain uses TRBV3-1 (or the pseudogene TRBV3-2) with TRBJ2-2, with 9 nucleotides matching TRBD1. Germline CDR1 and CDR2: LGHDT and YNNKEL (reference sequence). The CDR3 is made up of 17 amino acids. Trimming took 4 bases from V and 3 from J; bases not matched to a gene: 9.